This TCR beta chain is drawn from a study of identical twins. TCRdb re-called the 5' RACE reads through MiXCR, storing one row per CDR3 protein. The data contain around 480,000 distinct CDR3 sequences, around 15% of them seen just once; the ten biggest clones take up around 0.98%. The study's findings and limits: When twins shared out-of-frame alpha sequences, those sequences had excess low generation probability. Cord blood beta clonotypes that were abundant carried fewer insertions, and memory repertoires showed no such trend.

Note on this clonotype: Its antigen is still unknown.

The CDR3 runs to 14 residues. Germline-derived CDR1 and CDR2 are SQVTM and ANQGSEA. V lost 4 bases and J 4 bases, leaving 13 bases between the germline ends. A further study also used this sample, focusing on yellow fever vaccine responses in identical twins.

This TCR derives from a woman between 18 and 30 years old in good health. The chain links TRBV29-1 to TRBJ2-2, with D maybe TRBD2 (7 bases). The specimen sequenced was CD4+ T cells sorted from blood. The CDR3 nucleotides read TGCAGCGTTGTTCGGGGGGCGAGCACCGGGGAGCTGTTTTTT. Its protein is CSVVRGASTGELFF.